This T cell receptor beta chain was obtained from a study of blood T cell repertoires in COVID-19. Study summary: Sites in the United States, Italy and Spain provided acute and convalescent COVID-19 samples.

The germline gives CDR1 MDHEN, CDR2 SYDVKM. CDR3 size: 14 residues. V was clipped by 3 bases and J by 1 base, with 7 bases between them. With regard to this clone: Other DNA sequences in this specimen translate into the identical CDR3.

Here immunoSEQ multiplex PCR was the method, and the copy in TCRdb shows in-frame clones only, minus some. The sample lists some 100,000 clones, approximately 86% occurring once. Everyone who took part was about 18 to 90 years old, and they came from about two dozen US areas. Recovered status in Cohort 3 required two negative PCRs, clearance, or symptom resolution. The V call is TRBV28, the J call TRBJ1-5; D is unclear. The sequencing sample was made of PBMCs or T cells enriched from blood (not recorded which). The sequence derives from a woman aged 45-65 years who had recovered from COVID-19. CDR3 in amino acids: CASSFGESNQPQHF. The CDR3 DNA is TGTGCCAGCAGTTTCGGGGAAAGCAATCAGCCCCAGCATTTT.